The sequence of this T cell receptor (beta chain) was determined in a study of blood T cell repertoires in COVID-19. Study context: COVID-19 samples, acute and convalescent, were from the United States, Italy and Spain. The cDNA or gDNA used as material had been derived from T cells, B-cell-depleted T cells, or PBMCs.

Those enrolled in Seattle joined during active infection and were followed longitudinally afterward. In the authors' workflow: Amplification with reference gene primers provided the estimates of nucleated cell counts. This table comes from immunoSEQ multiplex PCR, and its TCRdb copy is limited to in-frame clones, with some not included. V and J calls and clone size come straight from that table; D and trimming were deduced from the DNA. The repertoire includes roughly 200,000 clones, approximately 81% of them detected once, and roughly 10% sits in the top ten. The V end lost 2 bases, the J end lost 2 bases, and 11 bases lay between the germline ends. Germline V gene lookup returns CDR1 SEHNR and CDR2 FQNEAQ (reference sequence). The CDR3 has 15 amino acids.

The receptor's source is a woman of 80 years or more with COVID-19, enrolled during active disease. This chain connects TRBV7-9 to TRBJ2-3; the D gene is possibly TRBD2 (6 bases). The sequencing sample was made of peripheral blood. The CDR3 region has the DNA TGTGCCAGCAGCTTATGGGGGGACCTCACAGATACGCAGTATTTT. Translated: CASSLWGDLTDTQYF.